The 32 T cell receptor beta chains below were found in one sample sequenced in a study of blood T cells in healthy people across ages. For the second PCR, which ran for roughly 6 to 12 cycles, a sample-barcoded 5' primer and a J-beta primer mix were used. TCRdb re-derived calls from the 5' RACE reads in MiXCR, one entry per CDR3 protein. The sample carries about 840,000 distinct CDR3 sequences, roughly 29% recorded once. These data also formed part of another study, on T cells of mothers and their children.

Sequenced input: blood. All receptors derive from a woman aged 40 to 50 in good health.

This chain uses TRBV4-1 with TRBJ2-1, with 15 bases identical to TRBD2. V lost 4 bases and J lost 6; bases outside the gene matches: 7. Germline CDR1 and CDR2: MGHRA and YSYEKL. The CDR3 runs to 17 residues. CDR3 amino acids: CASSLGLAGGRSNEQFF. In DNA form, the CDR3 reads TGCGCCAGCAGCCTAGGACTAGCGGGGGGGCGGAGCAATGAGCAGTTCTTC.

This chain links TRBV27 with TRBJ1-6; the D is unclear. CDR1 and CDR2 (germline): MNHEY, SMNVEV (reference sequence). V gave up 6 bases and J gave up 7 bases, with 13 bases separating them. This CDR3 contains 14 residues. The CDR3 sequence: CASRTFLPNSPLHF. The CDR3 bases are TGTGCCAGCAGAACGTTCTTACCGAATTCACCCCTCCACTTT.

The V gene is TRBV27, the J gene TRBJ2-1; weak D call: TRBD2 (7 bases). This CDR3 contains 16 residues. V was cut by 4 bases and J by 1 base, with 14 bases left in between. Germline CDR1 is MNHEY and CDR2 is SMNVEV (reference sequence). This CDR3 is CASSSRGGGSYNEQFF. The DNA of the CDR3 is TGTGCCAGCAGTTCGCGAGGGGGGGGGTCCTACAATGAGCAGTTCTTC.

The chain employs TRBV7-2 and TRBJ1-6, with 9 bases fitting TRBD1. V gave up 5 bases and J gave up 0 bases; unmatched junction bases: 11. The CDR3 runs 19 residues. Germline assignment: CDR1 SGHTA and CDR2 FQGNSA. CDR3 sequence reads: CASSPRTGAHSSYNSPLHF. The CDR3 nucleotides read TGTGCCAGCAGCCCAAGGACAGGGGCACACAGCTCCTATAATTCACCCCTCCACTTT.

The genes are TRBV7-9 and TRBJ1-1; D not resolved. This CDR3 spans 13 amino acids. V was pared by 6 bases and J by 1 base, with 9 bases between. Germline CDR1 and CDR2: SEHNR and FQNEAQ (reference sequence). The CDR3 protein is CASRGSSNTEAFF. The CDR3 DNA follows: TGTGCCAGCAGAGGCAGTTCGAACACTGAAGCTTTCTTT.

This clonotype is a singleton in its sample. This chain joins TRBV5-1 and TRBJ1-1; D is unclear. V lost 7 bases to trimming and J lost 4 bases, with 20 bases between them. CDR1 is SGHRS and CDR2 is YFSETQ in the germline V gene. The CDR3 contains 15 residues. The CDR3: CASRKRAAEVTEAFF. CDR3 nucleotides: TGCGCCAGCCGGAAAAGGGCAGCGGAGGTCACTGAAGCTTTCTTT.

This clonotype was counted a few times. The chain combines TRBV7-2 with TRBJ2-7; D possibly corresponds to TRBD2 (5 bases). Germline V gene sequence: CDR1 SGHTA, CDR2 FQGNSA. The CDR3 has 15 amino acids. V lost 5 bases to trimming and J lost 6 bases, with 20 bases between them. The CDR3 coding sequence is TGTGCCAGCAGCCCTAACACCAATCCCAGCGGCGAGCAGTACTTC. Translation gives CASSPNTNPSGEQYF.

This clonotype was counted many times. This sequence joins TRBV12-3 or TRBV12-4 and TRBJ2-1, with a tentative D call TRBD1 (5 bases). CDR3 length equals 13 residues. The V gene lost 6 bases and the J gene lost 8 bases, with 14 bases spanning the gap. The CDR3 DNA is TGTGCCAGCAGGTTGACAGCCTCGGATGAGCAGTTCTTC. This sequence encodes CASRLTASDEQFF.

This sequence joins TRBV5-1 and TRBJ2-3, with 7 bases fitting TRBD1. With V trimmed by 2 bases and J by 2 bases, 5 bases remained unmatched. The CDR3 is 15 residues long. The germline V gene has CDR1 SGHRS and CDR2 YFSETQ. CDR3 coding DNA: TGCGCCAGCAGCTTAGGGACAGCGGCCACAGATACGCAGTATTTT. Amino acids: CASSLGTAATDTQYF.

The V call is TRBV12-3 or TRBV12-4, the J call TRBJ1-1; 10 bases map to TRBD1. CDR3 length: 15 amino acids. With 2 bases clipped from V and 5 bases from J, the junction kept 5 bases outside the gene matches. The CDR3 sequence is CASSLKGQGSTEAFF. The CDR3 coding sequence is TGTGCCAGCAGTTTAAAGGGACAGGGGAGTACTGAAGCTTTCTTT.

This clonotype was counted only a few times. Here the CDR3 DNA reads TGCAGCGTTGGATTGGGGACAGGGTTTGGAGAGACCCAGTACTTC. Protein: CSVGLGTGFGETQYF. The V gene is TRBV29-1, the J gene TRBJ2-5; 9 bases line up with TRBD1. Germline V gives CDR1 SQVTM, CDR2 ANQGSEA. CDR3 size: 15 residues. The trim removed 4 bases at V and 4 bases at J, leaving 10 bases unmatched.

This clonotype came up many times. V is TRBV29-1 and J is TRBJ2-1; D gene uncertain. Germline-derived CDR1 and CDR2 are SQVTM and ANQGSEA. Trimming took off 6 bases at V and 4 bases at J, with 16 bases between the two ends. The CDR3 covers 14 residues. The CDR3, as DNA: TGCAGCGTCCCGGGCGGAAACTTTTACAATGAGCAGTTCTTC. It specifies CSVPGGNFYNEQFF.

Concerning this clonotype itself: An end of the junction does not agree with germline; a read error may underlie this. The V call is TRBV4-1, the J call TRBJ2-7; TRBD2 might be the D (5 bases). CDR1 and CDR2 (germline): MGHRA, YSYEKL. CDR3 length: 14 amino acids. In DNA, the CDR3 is TGCGCCAGCATCCAAGGCCCCACGGAGGTCGAGCAGTACTTC. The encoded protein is CASIQGPTEVEQYF.

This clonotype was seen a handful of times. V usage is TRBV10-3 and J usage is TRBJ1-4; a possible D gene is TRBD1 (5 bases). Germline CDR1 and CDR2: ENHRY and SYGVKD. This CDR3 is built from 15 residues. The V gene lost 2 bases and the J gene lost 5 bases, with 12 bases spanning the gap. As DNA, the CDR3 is TGTGCCATCAGTGAGGGGACTGAGCCGAATGAAAAACTGTTTTTT. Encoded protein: CAISEGTEPNEKLFF.

CDR3 sequence (DNA): TGTGCCACTTCCGGGACGGCTCTGGCCACAGATACGCAGTATTTT. Translating gives CATSGTALATDTQYF. The genes are TRBV24-1 and TRBJ2-3, with D perhaps assigned TRBD1 or TRBD2 (5 bases each). V was pared by 10 bases and J by 2 bases, with 18 bases between. Germline V gene sequence: CDR1 KGHDR, CDR2 SFDVKD. CDR3 size: 15 residues.

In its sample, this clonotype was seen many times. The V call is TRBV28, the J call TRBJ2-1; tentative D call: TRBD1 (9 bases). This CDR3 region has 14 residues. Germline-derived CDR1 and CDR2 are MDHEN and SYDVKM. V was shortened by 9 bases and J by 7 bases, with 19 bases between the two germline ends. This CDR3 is CASSSGTGWNEQFF. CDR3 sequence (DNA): TGTGCCAGTAGTAGCGGGACAGGGTGGAATGAGCAGTTCTTC.

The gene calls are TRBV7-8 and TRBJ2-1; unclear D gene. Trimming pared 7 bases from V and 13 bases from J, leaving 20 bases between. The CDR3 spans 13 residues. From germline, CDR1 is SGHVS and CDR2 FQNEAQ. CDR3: CASTESYQETQFF. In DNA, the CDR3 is TGTGCCAGCACCGAAAGTTACCAAGAGACCCAGTTCTTC.

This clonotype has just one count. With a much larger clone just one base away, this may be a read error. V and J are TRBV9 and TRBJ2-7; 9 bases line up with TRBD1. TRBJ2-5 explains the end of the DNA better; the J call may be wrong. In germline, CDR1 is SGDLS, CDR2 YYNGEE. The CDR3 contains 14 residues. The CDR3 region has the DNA TGTGCCGGCAGCGGAACAGGGGGCGCAGAGACCCAGTACTTC. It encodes CAGSGTGGAETQYF.

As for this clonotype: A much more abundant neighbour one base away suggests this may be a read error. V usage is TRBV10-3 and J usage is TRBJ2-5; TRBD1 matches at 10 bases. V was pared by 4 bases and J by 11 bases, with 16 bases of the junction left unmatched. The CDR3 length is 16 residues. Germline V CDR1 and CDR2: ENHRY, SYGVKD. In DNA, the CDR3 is TGTGCCATCAGTGCCCCGGGACAGGGGACCTACAATGAGCAGTACTTC. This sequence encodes CAISAPGQGTYNEQYF.

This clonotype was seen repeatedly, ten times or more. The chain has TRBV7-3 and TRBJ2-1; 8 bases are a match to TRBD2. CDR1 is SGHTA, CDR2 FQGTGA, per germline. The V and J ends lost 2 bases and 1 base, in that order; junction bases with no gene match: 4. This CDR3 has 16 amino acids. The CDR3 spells CASSLSAGVSYNEQFF. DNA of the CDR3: TGTGCCAGCAGCTTATCAGCGGGGGTGTCCTACAATGAGCAGTTCTTC. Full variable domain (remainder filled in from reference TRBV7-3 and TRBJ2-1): GAGVSQTPSNKVTEKGKYVELRCDPISGHTALYWYRQSLGQGPEFLIYFQGTGAADDSGLPNDRFFAVRPEGSVSTLKIQRTERGDSAVYLCASSLSAGVSYNEQFFGPGTRLTVL.

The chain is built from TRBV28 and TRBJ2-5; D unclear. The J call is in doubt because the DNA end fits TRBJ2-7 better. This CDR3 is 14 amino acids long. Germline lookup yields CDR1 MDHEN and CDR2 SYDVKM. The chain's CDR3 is CASSFLGQGGEQYF. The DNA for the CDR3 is TGTGCCAGCAGTTTTCTAGGCCAAGGCGGCGAGCAGTACTTC.

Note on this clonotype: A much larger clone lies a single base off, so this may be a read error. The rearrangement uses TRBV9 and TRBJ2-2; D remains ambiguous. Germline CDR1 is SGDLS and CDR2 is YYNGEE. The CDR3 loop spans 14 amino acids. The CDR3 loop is CASSVLQNAGELFF. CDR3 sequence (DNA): TGTGCCAGCAGCGTACTCCAGAACGCCGGGGAGCTGTTTTTT. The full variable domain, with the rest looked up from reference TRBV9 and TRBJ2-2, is DSGVTQTPKHLITATGQRVTLRCSPRSGDLSVYWYQQSLDQGLQFLIQYYNGEERAKGNILERFSAQQFPDLHSELNLSSLELGDSALYFCASSVLQNAGELFFGEGSRLTVL.

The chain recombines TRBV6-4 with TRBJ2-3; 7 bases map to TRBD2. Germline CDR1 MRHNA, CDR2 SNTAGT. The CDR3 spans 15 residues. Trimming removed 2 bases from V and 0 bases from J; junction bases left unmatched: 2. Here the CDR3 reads CASSDEAGSTDTQYF. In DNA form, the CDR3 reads TGTGCCAGCAGTGACGAAGCGGGGAGCACAGATACGCAGTATTTT.

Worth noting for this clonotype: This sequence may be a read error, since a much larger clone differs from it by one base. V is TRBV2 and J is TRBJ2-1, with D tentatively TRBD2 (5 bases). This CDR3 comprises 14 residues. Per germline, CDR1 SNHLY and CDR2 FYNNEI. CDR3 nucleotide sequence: TGTGCCAGCAGTGAATCGCTAGCAGGCAATGAGCAGTGCTTC. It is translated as CASSESLAGNEQCF.

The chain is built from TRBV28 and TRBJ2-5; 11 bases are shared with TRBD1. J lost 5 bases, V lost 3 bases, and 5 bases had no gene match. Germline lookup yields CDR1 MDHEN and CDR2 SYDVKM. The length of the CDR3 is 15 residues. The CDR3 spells CASSFAGTGGETQYF. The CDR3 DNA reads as TGTGCCAGCAGTTTTGCCGGGACAGGGGGTGAGACCCAGTACTTC.

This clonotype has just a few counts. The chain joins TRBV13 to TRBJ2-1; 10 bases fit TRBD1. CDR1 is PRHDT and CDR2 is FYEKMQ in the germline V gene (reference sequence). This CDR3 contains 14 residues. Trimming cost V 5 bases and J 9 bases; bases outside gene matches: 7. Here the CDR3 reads CASSPRQGAREQFF. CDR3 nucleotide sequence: TGTGCCAGCAGCCCGAGACAGGGGGCGCGTGAGCAGTTCTTC.

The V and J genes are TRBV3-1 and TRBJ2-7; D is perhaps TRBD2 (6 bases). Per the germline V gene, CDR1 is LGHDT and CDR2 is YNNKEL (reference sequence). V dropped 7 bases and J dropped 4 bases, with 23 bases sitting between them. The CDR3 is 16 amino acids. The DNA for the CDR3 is TGTGCCAGCACCCCAAGATCGGGTGTGGGACTTTACGAGCAGTACTTC. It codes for CASTPRSGVGLYEQYF.

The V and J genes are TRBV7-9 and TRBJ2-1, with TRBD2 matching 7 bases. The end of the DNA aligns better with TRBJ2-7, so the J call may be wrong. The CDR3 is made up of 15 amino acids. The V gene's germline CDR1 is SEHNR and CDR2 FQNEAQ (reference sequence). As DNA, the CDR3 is TGTGCCAGCAGCCAGCGACTAGCCTCCTACAATGAGCAGTACTTC. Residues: CASSQRLASYNEQYF.

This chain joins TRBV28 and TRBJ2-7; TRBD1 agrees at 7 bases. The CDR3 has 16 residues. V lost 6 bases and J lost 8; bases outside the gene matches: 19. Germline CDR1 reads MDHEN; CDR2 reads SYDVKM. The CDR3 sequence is CASRLGQGVIFSKQYF. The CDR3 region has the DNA TGTGCCAGCAGATTAGGGCAGGGGGTAATCTTTTCGAAGCAGTACTTC.

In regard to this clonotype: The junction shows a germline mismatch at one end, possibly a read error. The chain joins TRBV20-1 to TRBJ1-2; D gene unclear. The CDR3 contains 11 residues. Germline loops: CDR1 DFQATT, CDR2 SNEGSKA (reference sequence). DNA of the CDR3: TGCAGGGCTAGACCCGGGTTTGGCTACACCTTC. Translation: CRARPGFGYTF.

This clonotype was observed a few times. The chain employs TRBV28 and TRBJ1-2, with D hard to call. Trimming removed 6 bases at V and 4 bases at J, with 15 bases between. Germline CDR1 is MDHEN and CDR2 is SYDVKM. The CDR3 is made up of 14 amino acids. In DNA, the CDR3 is TGTGCCAGCAGCTACCGACGGCCGTCCTATGGCTACACCTTC. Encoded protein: CASSYRRPSYGYTF.

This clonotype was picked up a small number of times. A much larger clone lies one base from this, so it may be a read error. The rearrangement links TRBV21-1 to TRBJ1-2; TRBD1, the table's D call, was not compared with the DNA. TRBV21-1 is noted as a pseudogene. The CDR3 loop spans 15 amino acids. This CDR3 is CASSNYFRGDYGYTF. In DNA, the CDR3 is TGTGCCAGCAGCAACTATTTTCGGGGCGACTATGGCTACACCTTC.